This TCR beta chain was obtained from a study of blood T cell repertoires in COVID-19. Per the original methods: The authors estimated nucleated cell counts from reference gene primer amplification. The method was immunoSEQ multiplex PCR; TCRdb's version includes in-frame clones alone and lacks a portion of them. That table is the source of V, J and clone size, and D and trimming were worked out from the DNA. The data show about 46,000 clones, around 87% seen once. V lost 5 bases to trimming and J lost 7 bases, with 15 bases between them. CDR3 length: 15 amino acids. Germline V CDR1 and CDR2: KGHSH, LQKENI.

The sequence came from a woman between 45 and 60 years old who had recovered from COVID-19. The sequenced material came from PBMCs or T cells enriched from blood (not recorded which). V is TRBV18 and J is TRBJ1-6; TRBD1 might be the D (6 bases). CDR3 sequence reads: CASSSAPGHNSPLHF. The CDR3, as DNA: TGTGCCAGCTCATCCGCGCCGGGACACAATTCACCCCTCCACTTT.